This TCR beta chain was observed in a study of T cells after somatic rescue of genetic block. Only in-frame clones appear in the TCRdb table, and some are missing; sequencing was by immunoSEQ multiplex PCR. The table shows approximately 10,000 clones, with 74% occurring only once. The CDR3 has 17 amino acids. This chain links TRBV21-1 with TRBJ2-2; TRBD2 is the table's D call and was not checked against the DNA. TRBV21-1 is a pseudogene. The receptor comes from a boy younger than 18. The material sequenced was peripheral blood mononuclear cells (PBMCs). The CDR3 DNA reads TGTGCCAGCACCGGGACTAGCGTCCTACCGAACACCGGGGAGCTGTTTTTT. It is translated as CASTGTSVLPNTGELFF.